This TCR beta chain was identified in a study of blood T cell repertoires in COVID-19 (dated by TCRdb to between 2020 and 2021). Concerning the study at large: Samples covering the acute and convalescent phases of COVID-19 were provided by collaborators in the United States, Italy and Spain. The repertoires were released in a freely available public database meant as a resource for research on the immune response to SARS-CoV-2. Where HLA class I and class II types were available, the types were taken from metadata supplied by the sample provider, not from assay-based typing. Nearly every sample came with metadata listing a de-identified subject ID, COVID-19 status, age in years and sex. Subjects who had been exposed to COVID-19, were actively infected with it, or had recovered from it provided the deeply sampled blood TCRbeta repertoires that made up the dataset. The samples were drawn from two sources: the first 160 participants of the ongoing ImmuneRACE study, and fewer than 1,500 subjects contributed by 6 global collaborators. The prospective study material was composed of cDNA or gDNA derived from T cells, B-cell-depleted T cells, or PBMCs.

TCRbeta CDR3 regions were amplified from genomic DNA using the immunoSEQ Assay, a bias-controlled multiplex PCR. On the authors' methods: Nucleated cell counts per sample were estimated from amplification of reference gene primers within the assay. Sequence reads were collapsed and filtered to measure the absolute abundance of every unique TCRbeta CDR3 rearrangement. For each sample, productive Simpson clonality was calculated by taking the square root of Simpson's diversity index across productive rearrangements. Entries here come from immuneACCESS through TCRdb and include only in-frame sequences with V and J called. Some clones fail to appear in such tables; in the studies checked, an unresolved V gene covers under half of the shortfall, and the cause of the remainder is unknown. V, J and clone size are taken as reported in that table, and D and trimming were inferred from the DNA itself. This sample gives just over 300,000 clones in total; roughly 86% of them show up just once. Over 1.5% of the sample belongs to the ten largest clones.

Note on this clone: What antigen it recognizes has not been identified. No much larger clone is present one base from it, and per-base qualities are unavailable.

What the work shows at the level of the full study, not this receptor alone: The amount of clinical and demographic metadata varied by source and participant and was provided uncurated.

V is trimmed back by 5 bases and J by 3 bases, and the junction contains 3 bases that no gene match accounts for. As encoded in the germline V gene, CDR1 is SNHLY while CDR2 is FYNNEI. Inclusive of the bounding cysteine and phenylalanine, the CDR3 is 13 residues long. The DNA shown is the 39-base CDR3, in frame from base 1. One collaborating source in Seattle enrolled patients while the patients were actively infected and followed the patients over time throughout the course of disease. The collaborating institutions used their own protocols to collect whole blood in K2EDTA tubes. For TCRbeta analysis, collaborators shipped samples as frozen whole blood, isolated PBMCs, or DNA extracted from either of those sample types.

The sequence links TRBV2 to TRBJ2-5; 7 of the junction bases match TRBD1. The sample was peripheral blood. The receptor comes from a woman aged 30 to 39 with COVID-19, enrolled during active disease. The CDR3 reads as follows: CASSTGQKETQYF. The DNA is TGTGCCAGCAGTACGGGACAGAAAGAGACCCAGTACTTC.